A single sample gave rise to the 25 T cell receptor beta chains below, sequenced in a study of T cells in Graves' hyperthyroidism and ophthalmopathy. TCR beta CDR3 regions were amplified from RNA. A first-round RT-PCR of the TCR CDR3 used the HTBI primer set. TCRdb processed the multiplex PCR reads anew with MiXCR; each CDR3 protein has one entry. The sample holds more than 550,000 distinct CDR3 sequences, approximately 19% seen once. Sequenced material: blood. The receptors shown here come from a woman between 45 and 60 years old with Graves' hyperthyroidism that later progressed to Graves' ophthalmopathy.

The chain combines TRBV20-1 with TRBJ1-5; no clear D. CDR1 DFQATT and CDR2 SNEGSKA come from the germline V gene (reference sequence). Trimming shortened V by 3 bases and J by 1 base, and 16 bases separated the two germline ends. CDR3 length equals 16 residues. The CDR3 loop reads CSASAVLVASNQPQHF. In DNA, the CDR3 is TGCAGTGCTAGTGCCGTTTTAGTGGCGAGCAATCAGCCCCAGCATTTT.

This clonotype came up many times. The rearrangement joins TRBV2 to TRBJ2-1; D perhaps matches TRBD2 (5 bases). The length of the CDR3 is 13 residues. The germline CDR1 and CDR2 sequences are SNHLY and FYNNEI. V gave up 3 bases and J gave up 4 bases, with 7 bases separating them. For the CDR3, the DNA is TGTGCCAGCAGTGACACGGGATACAATGAGCAGTTCTTC. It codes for CASSDTGYNEQFF.

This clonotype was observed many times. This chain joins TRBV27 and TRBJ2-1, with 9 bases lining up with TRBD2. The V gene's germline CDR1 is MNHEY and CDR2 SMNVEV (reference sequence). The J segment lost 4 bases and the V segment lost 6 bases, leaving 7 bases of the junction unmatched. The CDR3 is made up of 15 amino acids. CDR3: CASSPSSGDYNEQFF. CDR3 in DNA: TGTGCCAGCAGCCCATCTAGCGGGGATTACAATGAGCAGTTCTTC.

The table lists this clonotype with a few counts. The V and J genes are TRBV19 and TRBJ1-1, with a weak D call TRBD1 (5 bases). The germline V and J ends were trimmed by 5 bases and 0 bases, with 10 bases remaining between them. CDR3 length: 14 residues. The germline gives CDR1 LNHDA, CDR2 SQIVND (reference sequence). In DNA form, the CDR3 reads TGTGCCAGTAGTGACAGTCTCATGAACACTGAAGCTTTCTTT. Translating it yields CASSDSLMNTEAFF.

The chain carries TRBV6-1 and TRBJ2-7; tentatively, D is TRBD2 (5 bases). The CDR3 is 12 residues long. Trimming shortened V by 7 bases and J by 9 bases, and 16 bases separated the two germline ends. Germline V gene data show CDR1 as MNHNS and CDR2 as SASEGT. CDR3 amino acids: CASTSPPWGQYF. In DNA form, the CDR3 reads TGTGCCAGCACTAGCCCCCCATGGGGGCAGTACTTC.

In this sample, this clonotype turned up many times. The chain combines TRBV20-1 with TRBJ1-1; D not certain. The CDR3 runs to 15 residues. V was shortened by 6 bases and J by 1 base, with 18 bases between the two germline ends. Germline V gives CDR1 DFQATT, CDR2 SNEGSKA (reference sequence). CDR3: CSAPTGHMKNTEAFF. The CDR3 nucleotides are TGCAGTGCCCCCACTGGGCACATGAAGAACACTGAAGCTTTCTTT.

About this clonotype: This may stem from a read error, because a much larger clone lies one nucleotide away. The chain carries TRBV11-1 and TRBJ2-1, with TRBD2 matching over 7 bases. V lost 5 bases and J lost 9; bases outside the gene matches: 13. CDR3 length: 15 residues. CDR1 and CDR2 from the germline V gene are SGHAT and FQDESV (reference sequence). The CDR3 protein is CASSRREGTHSEQFF. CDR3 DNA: TGTGCCAGCAGCCGAAGGGAGGGTACGCACAGTGAGCAGTTCTTC.

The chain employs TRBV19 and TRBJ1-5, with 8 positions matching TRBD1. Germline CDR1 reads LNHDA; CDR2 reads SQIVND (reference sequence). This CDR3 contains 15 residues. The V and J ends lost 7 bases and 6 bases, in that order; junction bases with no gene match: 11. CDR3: CASNTGQAISQPQHF. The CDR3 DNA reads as TGTGCCAGTAACACGGGACAGGCGATTAGTCAGCCCCAGCATTTT.

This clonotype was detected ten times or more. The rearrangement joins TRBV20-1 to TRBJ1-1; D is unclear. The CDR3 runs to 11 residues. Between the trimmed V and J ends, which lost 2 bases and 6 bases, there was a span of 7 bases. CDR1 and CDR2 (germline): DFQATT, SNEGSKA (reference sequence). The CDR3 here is CSARPNPEAFF. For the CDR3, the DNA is TGCAGTGCTAGACCTAACCCTGAAGCTTTCTTT.

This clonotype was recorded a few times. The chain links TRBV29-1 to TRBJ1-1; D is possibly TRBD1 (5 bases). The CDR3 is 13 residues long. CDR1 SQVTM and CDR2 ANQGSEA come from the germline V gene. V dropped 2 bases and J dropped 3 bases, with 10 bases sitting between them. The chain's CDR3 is CSVERQLDTEAFF. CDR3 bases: TGCAGCGTTGAAAGACAGTTGGACACTGAAGCTTTCTTT.

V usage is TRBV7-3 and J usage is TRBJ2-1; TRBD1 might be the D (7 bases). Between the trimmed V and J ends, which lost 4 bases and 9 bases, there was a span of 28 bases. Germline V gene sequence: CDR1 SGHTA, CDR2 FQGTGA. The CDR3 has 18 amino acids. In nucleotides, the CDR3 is TGTGCCAGCAGCTCCCGTCTGGCTAGCGAGGGGGCCGGTCCTGAGCAGTTCTTC. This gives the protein CASSSRLASEGAGPEQFF.

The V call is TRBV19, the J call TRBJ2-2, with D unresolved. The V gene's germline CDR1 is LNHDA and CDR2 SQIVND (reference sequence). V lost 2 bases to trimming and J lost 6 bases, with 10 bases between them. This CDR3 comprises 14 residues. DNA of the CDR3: TGTGCCAGTAGTATATCGTCCCGGGCCGGGGAGCTGTTTTTT. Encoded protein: CASSISSRAGELFF. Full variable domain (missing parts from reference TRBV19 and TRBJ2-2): DGGITQSPKYLFRKEGQNVTLSCEQNLNHDAMYWYRQDPGQGLRLIYYSQIVNDFQKGDIAEGYSVSREKKESFPLTVTSAQKNPTAFYLCASSISSRAGELFFGEGSRLTVL.

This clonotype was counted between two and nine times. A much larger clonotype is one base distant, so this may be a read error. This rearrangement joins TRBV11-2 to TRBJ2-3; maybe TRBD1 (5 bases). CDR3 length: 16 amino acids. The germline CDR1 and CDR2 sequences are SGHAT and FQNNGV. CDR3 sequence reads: CASSRRGGSSTGTQYF. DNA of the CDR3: TGTGCCAGCAGCCGCAGAGGTGGCAGTAGCACAGGTACGCAGTATTTT.

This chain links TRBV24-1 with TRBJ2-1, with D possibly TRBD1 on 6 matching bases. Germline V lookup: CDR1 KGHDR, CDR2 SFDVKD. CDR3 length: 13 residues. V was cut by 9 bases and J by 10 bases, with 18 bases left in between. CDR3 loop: CATREVGAREQFF. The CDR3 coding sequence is TGTGCCACCCGAGAGGTGGGGGCCCGGGAGCAGTTCTTC.

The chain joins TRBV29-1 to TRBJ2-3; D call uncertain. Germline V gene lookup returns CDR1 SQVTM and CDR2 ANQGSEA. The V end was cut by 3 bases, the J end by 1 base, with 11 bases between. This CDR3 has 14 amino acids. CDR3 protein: CSVEPQHGTDTQYF. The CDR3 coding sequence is TGCAGCGTTGAGCCACAGCATGGCACAGATACGCAGTATTTT.

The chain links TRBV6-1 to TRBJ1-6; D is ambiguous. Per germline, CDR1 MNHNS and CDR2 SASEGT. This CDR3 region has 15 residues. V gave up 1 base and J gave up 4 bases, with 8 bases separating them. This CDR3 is CASSEVPDYNSPLHF. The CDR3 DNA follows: TGTGCCAGCAGTGAAGTACCAGATTATAATTCACCCCTCCACTTT.

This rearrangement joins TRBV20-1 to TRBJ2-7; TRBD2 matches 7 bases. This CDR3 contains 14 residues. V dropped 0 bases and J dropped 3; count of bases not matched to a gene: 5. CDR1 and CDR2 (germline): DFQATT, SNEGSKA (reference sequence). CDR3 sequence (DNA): TGCAGTGCTAGAGATCCGGGGGACTACTACGAGCAGTACTTC. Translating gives CSARDPGDYYEQYF.

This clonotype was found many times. The CDR3 is CASSQGGRAEYGYTF. The CDR3 DNA reads TGTGCCAGCAGCCAAGGGGGCAGGGCCGAGTATGGCTACACCTTC. The chain links TRBV3-1 to TRBJ1-2, with D perhaps TRBD1 (5 bases). The CDR3 runs to 15 residues. V was clipped by 1 base and J by 5 bases, with 14 bases between them. Germline lookup yields CDR1 LGHDT and CDR2 YNNKEL (reference sequence).

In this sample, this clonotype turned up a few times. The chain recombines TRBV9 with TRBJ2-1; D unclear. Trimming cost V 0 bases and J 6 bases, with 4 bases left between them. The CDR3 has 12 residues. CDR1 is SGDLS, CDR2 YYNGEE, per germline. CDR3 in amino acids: CASSVDPNEQFF. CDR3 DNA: TGTGCCAGCAGCGTAGATCCCAATGAGCAGTTCTTC.

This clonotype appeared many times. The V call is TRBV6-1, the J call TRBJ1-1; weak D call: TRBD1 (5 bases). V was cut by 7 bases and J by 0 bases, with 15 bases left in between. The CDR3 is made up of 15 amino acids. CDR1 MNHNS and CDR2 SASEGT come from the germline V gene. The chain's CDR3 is CASKFEVTVNTEAFF. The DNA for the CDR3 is TGTGCCAGCAAGTTTGAGGTGACAGTGAACACTGAAGCTTTCTTT.

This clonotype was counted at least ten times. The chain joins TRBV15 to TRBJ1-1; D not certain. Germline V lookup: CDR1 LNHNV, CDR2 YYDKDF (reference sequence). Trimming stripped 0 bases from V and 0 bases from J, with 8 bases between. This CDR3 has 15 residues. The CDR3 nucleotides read TGTGCCACCAGCAGAGACCAGACAATGAACACTGAAGCTTTCTTT. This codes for CATSRDQTMNTEAFF.

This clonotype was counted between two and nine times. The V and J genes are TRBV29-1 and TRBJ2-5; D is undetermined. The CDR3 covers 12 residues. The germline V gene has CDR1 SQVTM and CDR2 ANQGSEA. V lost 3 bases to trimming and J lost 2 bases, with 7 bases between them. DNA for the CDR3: TGCAGCGTTGACTCAGGACAAGAGACCCAGTACTTC. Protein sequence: CSVDSGQETQYF.

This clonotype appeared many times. CDR3 protein: CASSFRSQGMNTEAFF. In DNA, the CDR3 is TGTGCCAGCAGCTTCCGGTCACAGGGGATGAACACTGAAGCTTTCTTT. This sequence joins TRBV11-2 and TRBJ1-1, with TRBD1 identical over 7 bases. The CDR3 contains 16 residues. Germline trimming cut 3 bases from V and 0 bases from J; bases unmatched to any gene: 7. Germline values: CDR1 SGHAT, CDR2 FQNNGV.

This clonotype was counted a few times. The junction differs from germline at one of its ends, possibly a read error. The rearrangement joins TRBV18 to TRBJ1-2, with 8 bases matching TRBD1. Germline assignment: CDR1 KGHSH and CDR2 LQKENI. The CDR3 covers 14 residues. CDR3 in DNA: TGTGCCACCTCAACCACGACAGGGGCCTATGGCTACACCTTC. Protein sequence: CATSTTTGAYGYTF.

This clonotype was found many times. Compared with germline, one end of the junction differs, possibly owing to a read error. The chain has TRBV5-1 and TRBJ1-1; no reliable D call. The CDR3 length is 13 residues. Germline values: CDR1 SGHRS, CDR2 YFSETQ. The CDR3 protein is CASSLNRDTEAFF. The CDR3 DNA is TGTGCCAGCAGCTTAAATCGGGACACTGAAGCTTTCTTT.